A single sample gave rise to the 18 T cell receptor beta chains below, sequenced in a study of blood T cell repertoires in COVID-19. Repertoires were generated with immunoSEQ multiplex PCR, while TCRdb's copy carries only in-frame clones and drops some. The repertoire holds some 65,000 clones, with approximately 83% as singletons. Sequenced: peripheral blood. The receptors originated from a man at least 80 years old with acute or convalescent COVID-19.

The rearrangement joins TRBV24-1 to TRBJ1-1; maybe TRBD1 (6 bases). The CDR3 consists of 14 residues. Trimming left V 4 bases short and J 8 bases short, with 16 bases between. CDR1 KGHDR and CDR2 SFDVKD come from the germline V gene. The CDR3 protein is CATSDGGLGQEAFF. Written as DNA, the CDR3 is TGTGCCACCAGTGACGGGGGGCTTGGCCAAGAAGCTTTCTTT.

This sequence joins TRBV5-1 and TRBJ1-2, with D unclear. The CDR3 runs to 15 residues. The V gene's germline CDR1 is SGHRS and CDR2 YFSETQ. V lost 1 base, J lost 6 bases, and 16 bases lay in between. CDR3 bases: TGCGCCAGCAGCTTGAGGAGCAGAAAGCCCGATGGCTACACCTTC. It specifies CASSLRSRKPDGYTF.

The chain has TRBV30 and TRBJ1-1; D unclear. The CDR3 sequence is 11 residues long. Trimming pared 5 bases from V and 2 bases from J, leaving 6 bases between. Germline V gives CDR1 GTSNPN, CDR2 SVGIG (reference sequence). The CDR3 nucleotides read TGTGCCTGGGGGTTAAACACTGAAGCTTTCTTT. Its translation: CAWGLNTEAFF.

The rearrangement links TRBV24-1 to TRBJ1-2; D gene uncertain. The V gene lost 4 bases and the J gene lost 0 bases, with 17 bases spanning the gap. The CDR3 has 17 amino acids. Looked up from germline, CDR1 is KGHDR and CDR2 is SFDVKD. The CDR3 coding sequence is TGTGCCACCAGTGACCGTTGGGCTCCAAACCCTAACTATGGCTACACCTTC. Translating it yields CATSDRWAPNPNYGYTF.

The V and J genes are TRBV24-1 and TRBJ2-7, with D possibly matching TRBD1 (6 bases). Germline CDR1 reads KGHDR; CDR2 reads SFDVKD. Trimming stripped 4 bases from V and 5 bases from J, with 11 bases between. CDR3 length equals 13 residues. DNA for the CDR3: TGTGCCACCAGTGACCAAGGACAGAACGAGCAGTACTTC. Its translation: CATSDQGQNEQYF.

This chain uses TRBV30 with TRBJ2-7; 9 bases are shared with TRBD1. V was clipped by 5 bases and J by 5 bases; unmatched bases: 13. Germline CDR1 and CDR2: GTSNPN and SVGIG (reference sequence). This CDR3 comprises 15 residues. The CDR3 DNA follows: TGTGCCTGGGGACCTTCCTGGGACAGGGACCACGAGCAGTACTTC. Amino acid sequence: CAWGPSWDRDHEQYF.

The chain uses TRBV3-1 (or the pseudogene TRBV3-2) and TRBJ2-1, with D possibly matching TRBD2 (6 bases). Germline V gene sequence: CDR1 LGHDT, CDR2 YNNKEL (reference sequence). The CDR3 covers 16 residues. The V and J ends lost 0 bases and 6 bases respectively, with 15 bases between them. The CDR3 DNA reads TGTGCCAGCAGCCAAGAGAGAACTAGCATGGGCAATGAGCAGTTCTTC. This codes for CASSQERTSMGNEQFF.

The V gene is TRBV21-1, the J gene TRBJ1-5. TRBV21-1 is labeled a pseudogene. The length of the CDR3 is 17 residues. DNA of the CDR3: TGTGCCAGCAGCAAAGAGGAGGGACCCCTTTTTAATCAGCCCCAGCATTTT. It encodes CASSKEEGPLFNQPQHF.

The chain links TRBV30 to TRBJ1-2; 8 nucleotides agree with TRBD1. Unmatched junction bases numbered 12, after V lost 4 bases and J lost 2 bases. The CDR3 totals 16 residues. Germline assignment: CDR1 GTSNPN and CDR2 SVGIG (reference sequence). This CDR3 reads CAWTYPWRQGNYGYTF. The CDR3 region has the DNA TGTGCCTGGACTTATCCCTGGAGACAGGGGAACTATGGCTACACCTTC.

The rearrangement uses TRBV10-3 and TRBJ2-1, with a weak D call TRBD2 (6 bases). The CDR3 covers 14 residues. Germline CDR1 is ENHRY and CDR2 is SYGVKD. Trimming removed 10 bases at V and 0 bases at J, with 13 bases between. Here the CDR3 reads CATGAGLSYNEQFF. In DNA form, the CDR3 reads TGTGCCACCGGGGCGGGGCTCTCCTACAATGAGCAGTTCTTC.

The chain employs TRBV25-1 and TRBJ2-7; 8 nucleotides line up with TRBD2. CDR3 length equals 16 residues. The V gene end was trimmed by 0 bases and the J gene end by 3 bases; junction bases not matched to a gene: 7. The germline V gene has CDR1 MGHDK and CDR2 SYGVNS. CDR3 loop: CASSEYETSANYEQYF. CDR3 DNA sequence: TGTGCCAGCAGTGAATATGAGACTAGCGCGAACTACGAGCAGTACTTC.

The chain recombines TRBV10-1 with TRBJ2-7, with 8 bases fitting TRBD2. The length of the CDR3 is 14 residues. Germline CDR1 and CDR2: WNHNN and SYGVQD (reference sequence). V lost 5 bases and J lost 2; bases outside the gene matches: 5. CDR3 sequence (DNA): TGCGCCAGCAGTACAATAGCGGGAACCTACGAGCAGTACTTC. This encodes CASSTIAGTYEQYF.

This clone was seen a handful of times. The V gene is TRBV4-2, the J gene TRBJ1-4; possible D gene TRBD1, 6 bases. Trimming removed 8 bases at V and 3 bases at J, with 13 bases between. This CDR3 spans 14 amino acids. CDR1 is LGHNA, CDR2 YNFKEQ, per germline. CDR3 coding DNA: TGTGCCAGCCGAGCAGGACAGCCTAATGAAAAACTGTTTTTT. Translation: CASRAGQPNEKLFF.

This clone was counted between two and nine times. The rearrangement uses TRBV14 and TRBJ2-7, with TRBD2 identical over 8 bases. The CDR3 has 15 residues. Trimming took 2 bases from V and 2 from J; bases not matched to a gene: 5. The germline CDR1 and CDR2 sequences are SGHDN and FVKESK. Here the CDR3 reads CASSQMTSAPYEQYF. The CDR3 nucleotides read TGTGCCAGCAGCCAAATGACTAGCGCACCCTACGAGCAGTACTTC. Complete variable domain (other parts from reference TRBV14 and TRBJ2-7): EAGVTQFPSHSVIEKGQTVTLRCDPISGHDNLYWYRRVMGKEIKFLLHFVKESKQDESGMPNNRFLAERTGGTYSTLKVQPAELEDSGVYFCASSQMTSAPYEQYFGPGTRLTVT.

The chain is built from TRBV6-6 and TRBJ2-1; D is undetermined. The CDR3 has 14 residues. The V and J ends lost 2 bases and 5 bases respectively, with 10 bases between them. Germline loops: CDR1 MNHNY, CDR2 SVGAGI (reference sequence). This chain's CDR3 is CASSYLSFDNEQFF. For the CDR3, the DNA is TGTGCCAGCAGTTACCTCTCCTTCGACAATGAGCAGTTCTTC.

This chain joins TRBV3-1 (or the pseudogene TRBV3-2) and TRBJ2-6, with 9 bases identical to TRBD1. The CDR3 runs 20 residues. The J segment lost 0 bases and the V segment lost 4 bases, leaving 13 bases of the junction unmatched. CDR1 LGHDT and CDR2 YNNKEL come from the germline V gene (reference sequence). As DNA, the CDR3 is TGTGCCAGCAGCCGAGTATTCCGGGACAGGGCGTCCTCTGGGGCCAACGTCCTGACTTTC. Its translation is CASSRVFRDRASSGANVLTF.

The J gene is TRBJ1-2, the V gene TRBV29-1; weak D call: TRBD1 (6 bases). Germline CDR1 reads SQVTM; CDR2 reads ANQGSEA. This CDR3 spans 12 amino acids. The CDR3 sequence is CSSRDTSYGYTF. CDR3 coding DNA: TGCAGTTCGAGGGACACATCGTATGGCTACACCTTC.

The chain recombines TRBV30 with TRBJ2-3, with 10 bases identical to TRBD1. Germline V gene sequence: CDR1 GTSNPN, CDR2 SVGIG (reference sequence). The length of the CDR3 is 14 residues. V was clipped by 3 bases and J by 3 bases; unmatched bases: 3. This CDR3 reads CAWRWTGGTDTQYF. Written as DNA, the CDR3 is TGTGCCTGGAGGTGGACAGGGGGTACAGATACGCAGTATTTT. Variable domain in full (rest from reference TRBV30 and TRBJ2-3): SQTIHQWPATLVQPVGSPLSLECTVEGTSNPNLYWYRQAAGRGLQLLFYSVGIGQISSEVPQNLSASRPQDRQFILSSKKLLLSDSGFYLCAWRWTGGTDTQYFGPGTRLTVL.